These 25 T cell receptor beta chains were all obtained from the same sample, sequenced in a study of blood T cell repertoires in COVID-19. Profiling relied on immunoSEQ multiplex PCR, and the TCRdb table lists in-frame clones only, not all of them. This repertoire shows 40,000 or so clones, less than 80% found once; its top ten account for about 11%. Sequencing used peripheral blood. The receptors here all came from a man in his 70s with COVID-19, enrolled during active disease.

V gene TRBV7-2 combines with J gene TRBJ1-5; TRBD1 is a possible D gene (5 bases). This CDR3 has 15 amino acids. Trimming pared 5 bases from V and 7 bases from J, leaving 18 bases between. CDR1 and CDR2 (germline): SGHTA, FQGNSA. The DNA of the CDR3 is TGTGCCAGCAGCCCCTTAGGGGCGAGCGGGCAGCCCCAGCATTTT. This codes for CASSPLGASGQPQHF.

CDR3 in DNA: TGTGCCAGCAGCCGATTGGACAGAGTTAACTATGGCTACACCTTC. Protein sequence: CASSRLDRVNYGYTF. The rearrangement joins TRBV14 to TRBJ1-2; D might be TRBD1 (6 bases). V shed 4 bases and J shed 1 base, with 13 bases lying between them. The CDR3 sequence is 15 residues long. Germline V gene data show CDR1 as SGHDN and CDR2 as FVKESK.

The rearrangement uses TRBV11-3 and TRBJ2-7; TRBD2 is a possible D gene (6 bases). Germline V gene sequence: CDR1 SGHNT, CDR2 YENEEA. Trimming shortened V by 6 bases and J by 7 bases, and 16 bases separated the two germline ends. The CDR3 length is 13 residues. The CDR3 nucleotides read TGTGCCAGCAGTCGGAGCCCGGCGGGGGAGCAGTACTTC. This sequence encodes CASSRSPAGEQYF.

The V gene is TRBV19, the J gene TRBJ2-7; weak D call: TRBD2 (6 bases). V lost 7 bases and J 5 bases, leaving 15 bases between the germline ends. CDR3 length equals 13 residues. In germline, CDR1 is LNHDA, CDR2 SQIVND (reference sequence). Here the CDR3 DNA reads TGTGCCAGTATGGGGACTTCTCCCCACGAGCAGTACTTC. Translation: CASMGTSPHEQYF.

V is TRBV6-5 and J is TRBJ2-1, with a tentative D call TRBD2 (6 bases). Germline V gene sequence: CDR1 MNHEY, CDR2 SVGAGI. There are 13 residues in the CDR3. V lost 8 bases to trimming and J lost 0 bases, with 8 bases between them. CDR3 residues: CASQRASYNEQFF. The CDR3 DNA sequence: TGTGCCAGCCAGCGGGCCTCCTACAATGAGCAGTTCTTC.

Only one count was recorded for this clone. This chain links TRBV28 with TRBJ2-1; TRBD1 agrees at 10 bases. Trimming took 3 bases from V and 8 from J; bases not matched to a gene: 19. Germline CDR1 MDHEN, CDR2 SYDVKM. This CDR3 has 19 amino acids. CDR3 coding DNA: TGTGCCAGCAGTTTCCCGGGACAGGGGAAGTTGAGGGTTGCGGATGAGCAGTTCTTC. This gives the protein CASSFPGQGKLRVADEQFF.

In this sample, this clone turned up once. The chain is built from TRBV20-1 and TRBJ2-1; 9 bases map to TRBD2. Germline V gives CDR1 DFQATT, CDR2 SNEGSKA (reference sequence). The V gene end was trimmed by 3 bases and the J gene end by 3 bases; junction bases not matched to a gene: 6. The CDR3 is 15 residues long. The CDR3 sequence is CSASYSGSFYNEQFF. The CDR3 DNA reads TGCAGTGCTAGTTATAGCGGGAGTTTCTACAATGAGCAGTTCTTC.

The chain links TRBV5-6 to TRBJ1-2; 7 bases align to TRBD1. Trimming at V came to 2 bases and at J to 5 bases, leaving 9 bases not matched to a gene. The V gene's germline CDR1 is SGHDT and CDR2 YYEEEE. The CDR3 spans 15 residues. CDR3 DNA sequence: TGTGCCAGCAGCTTCCGGACAGGTTTTTGGTATGGCTACACCTTC. This codes for CASSFRTGFWYGYTF.

This clone was seen only a few times. The chain couples TRBV7-6 to TRBJ2-7, with a weak D call TRBD1 (5 bases). The CDR3 is 14 amino acids. Germline CDR1 reads SGHVS; CDR2 reads FNYEAQ. Trimming took off 0 bases at V and 2 bases at J, with 8 bases between the two ends. The CDR3 sequence: CASSLAGVPYEQYF. In nucleotides, the CDR3 is TGTGCCAGCAGCTTAGCAGGGGTTCCCTACGAGCAGTACTTC. The variable domain in full, completed from reference TRBV7-6 and TRBJ2-7, reads GAGVSQSPRYKVTKRGQDVALRCDPISGHVSLYWYRQALGQGPEFLTYFNYEAQQDKSGLPNDRFSAERPEGSISTLTIQRTEQRDSAMYRCASSLAGVPYEQYFGPGTRLTVT.

This clone was counted a few times. The chain is built from TRBV7-9 and TRBJ1-3; D unresolved. This CDR3 comprises 17 residues. With 7 bases removed from V and 4 bases from J, the gap between germline ends came to 23 bases. Germline loops: CDR1 SEHNR, CDR2 FQNEAQ (reference sequence). CDR3 nucleotides: TGTGCCAGCACCCGCCGTGGAGGGCTGTCTGGGGGAAACACCATATATTTT. Translation: CASTRRGGLSGGNTIYF. Filled out from reference TRBV7-9 and TRBJ1-3, the complete variable domain reads DTGVSQNPRHKITKRGQNVTFRCDPISEHNRLYWYRQTLGQGPEFLTYFQNEAQLEKSRLLSDRFSAERPKGSFSTLEIQRTEQGDSAMYLCASTRRGGLSGGNTIYFGEGSWLTVV.

The chain carries TRBV7-2 and TRBJ1-5; TRBD1 might be the D (5 bases). Germline V lookup: CDR1 SGHTA, CDR2 FQGNSA. The V and J ends lost 4 bases and 7 bases respectively, with 14 bases between them. This CDR3 comprises 14 residues. The CDR3 is CASSSGGSRQPQHF. The CDR3, as DNA: TGTGCCAGCAGCTCCGGGGGGAGCCGACAGCCCCAGCATTTT.

The genes are TRBV23-1 and TRBJ1-2, with D hard to call. TRBV23-1 is designated an ORF whose function remains uncertain. The CDR3 contains 15 residues. V was trimmed by 3 bases and J by 1 base, leaving 12 bases between them. CDR3 bases: TGCGCCAGCAGTCATCCTACAGAGGGTAACTATGGCTACACCTTC. Translating it yields CASSHPTEGNYGYTF.

The chain recombines TRBV5-1 with TRBJ2-1, with D uncertain. V was cut by 1 base and J by 9 bases, with 14 bases left in between. The CDR3 consists of 14 residues. Germline assignment: CDR1 SGHRS and CDR2 YFSETQ. DNA for the CDR3: TGCGCCAGCAGCTTGTTTGTCAGTGGTGCTGAGCAGTTCTTC. Protein: CASSLFVSGAEQFF.

CDR3 in DNA: TGTGCCAGCAGCCTCCGGACAGGCTCCTATAATTCACCCCTCCACTTT. Its protein is CASSLRTGSYNSPLHF. The chain couples TRBV7-7 to TRBJ1-6, with 7 nucleotides matching TRBD1. V dropped 5 bases and J dropped 0; count of bases not matched to a gene: 4. The germline CDR1 and CDR2 sequences are SSHAT and FNYEAQ (reference sequence). The CDR3 is 16 residues long.

This clone was observed a single time. The chain is built from TRBV29-1 and TRBJ2-1; 9 bases line up with TRBD2. The CDR3 totals 14 residues. V lost 5 bases to trimming and J lost 2 bases; unmatched junction nucleotides: 4. CDR1 is SQVTM, CDR2 ANQGSEA, per germline. As DNA, the CDR3 is TGCAGCGTTCGACCTAGCGGGACCTACAATGAGCAGTTCTTC. Translation: CSVRPSGTYNEQFF.

The chain has TRBV5-1 and TRBJ2-7; the match to TRBD1 covers 11 bases. CDR1 is SGHRS and CDR2 is YFSETQ in the germline V gene. V shed 4 bases and J 6 bases; nucleotides not matched to a gene: 12. The CDR3 is 16 residues long. Written as DNA, the CDR3 is TGCGCCAGCAGCCCGGGACAGGGGGTTCTCGGCGGCGAGCAGTACTTC. Its protein product is CASSPGQGVLGGEQYF.

As DNA, the CDR3 is TGTGCCAGCAGCCCGTCACAGGGCGGCACCCTCCACTTT. Translated: CASSPSQGGTLHF. The chain joins TRBV7-3 to TRBJ1-6, with a possible D match to TRBD1 (6 bases). The CDR3 totals 13 residues. CDR1 is SGHTA, CDR2 FQGTGA, per germline. The V gene lost 5 bases and the J gene lost 14 bases, with 16 bases spanning the gap.

The gene calls are TRBV25-1 and TRBJ1-6; 7 bases match TRBD1. CDR1 is MGHDK, CDR2 SYGVNS, per germline. This CDR3 comprises 15 residues. The V gene end was trimmed by 1 base and the J gene end by 8 bases; junction bases not matched to a gene: 5. The CDR3 loop reads CASSEWDSSYSPLHF. CDR3 DNA: TGTGCCAGCAGTGAATGGGACAGTTCATATTCACCCCTCCACTTT.

The chain is built from TRBV12-3 or TRBV12-4 and TRBJ2-6; D unclear. With 8 bases removed from V and 2 bases from J, the gap between germline ends came to 7 bases. This CDR3 region has 13 residues. CDR3 bases: TGTGCCAGCGATAGTGCTGGGGCCAACGTCCTGACTTTC. It encodes CASDSAGANVLTF.

The chain carries TRBV12-3 or TRBV12-4 and TRBJ1-5; tentative D call: TRBD1 (5 bases). This CDR3 is 13 amino acids long. Trimming took off 6 bases at V and 5 bases at J, with 11 bases between the two ends. CDR3 protein: CASRRGVDQPQHF. CDR3 in DNA: TGTGCCAGCAGGCGGGGGGTAGATCAGCCCCAGCATTTT.

J is TRBJ2-7 and V is TRBV27; TRBD1 agrees at 7 bases. This CDR3 comprises 15 residues. The V and J ends lost 4 bases and 0 bases, in that order; junction bases with no gene match: 6. The germline CDR1 and CDR2 sequences are MNHEY and SMNVEV (reference sequence). The CDR3 region has the DNA TGTGCCAGCAGTTCGTCCGGGACAGTCTCCTACGAGCAGTACTTC. This encodes CASSSSGTVSYEQYF.

The chain has TRBV6-1 and TRBJ2-7; D is unresolved. Trimming took 5 bases from V and 9 from J, leaving 14 bases between them. The CDR3 loop spans 12 amino acids. Germline V gene data show CDR1 as MNHNS and CDR2 as SASEGT. This chain's CDR3 is CASSQGPQVQYF. The CDR3 region has the DNA TGTGCCAGCAGTCAAGGGCCGCAGGTGCAGTACTTC.

The chain couples TRBV7-9 to TRBJ1-2; the D gene is possibly TRBD1 (6 bases). With 6 bases removed from V and 8 bases from J, the gap between germline ends came to 16 bases. The CDR3 is 13 residues long. Looked up from germline, CDR1 is SEHNR and CDR2 is FQNEAQ (reference sequence). CDR3 residues: CASSLVRGSGYTF. The CDR3 DNA reads TGTGCCAGCAGTCTCGTCAGGGGCAGCGGCTACACCTTC. The complete variable domain, with remaining parts taken from reference TRBV7-9 and TRBJ1-2, reads DTGVSQNPRHKITKRGQNVTFRCDPISEHNRLYWYRQTLGQGPEFLTYFQNEAQLEKSRLLSDRFSAERPKGSFSTLEIQRTEQGDSAMYLCASSLVRGSGYTFGSGTRLTVV.

The genes are TRBV27 and TRBJ1-4; TRBD1 matches 8 bases. Unmatched junction bases numbered 4, after V lost 0 bases and J lost 7 bases. Germline V CDR1 and CDR2: MNHEY, SMNVEV (reference sequence). The length of the CDR3 is 15 residues. Here the CDR3 reads CASSLSGQGFEKLFF. The DNA of the CDR3 is TGTGCCAGCAGTTTATCCGGACAGGGTTTTGAAAAACTGTTTTTT.

This clone has only one observation. The CDR3 is CASTRPGSPEGTEAFF. The CDR3 bases are TGTGCCAGTACCCGACCGGGAAGCCCTGAGGGCACTGAAGCTTTCTTT. This chain links TRBV19 with TRBJ1-1; D is uncertain. The CDR3 has 16 amino acids. Germline CDR1 reads LNHDA; CDR2 reads SQIVND (reference sequence). V lost 7 bases, J lost 4 bases, and 22 bases lay in between.